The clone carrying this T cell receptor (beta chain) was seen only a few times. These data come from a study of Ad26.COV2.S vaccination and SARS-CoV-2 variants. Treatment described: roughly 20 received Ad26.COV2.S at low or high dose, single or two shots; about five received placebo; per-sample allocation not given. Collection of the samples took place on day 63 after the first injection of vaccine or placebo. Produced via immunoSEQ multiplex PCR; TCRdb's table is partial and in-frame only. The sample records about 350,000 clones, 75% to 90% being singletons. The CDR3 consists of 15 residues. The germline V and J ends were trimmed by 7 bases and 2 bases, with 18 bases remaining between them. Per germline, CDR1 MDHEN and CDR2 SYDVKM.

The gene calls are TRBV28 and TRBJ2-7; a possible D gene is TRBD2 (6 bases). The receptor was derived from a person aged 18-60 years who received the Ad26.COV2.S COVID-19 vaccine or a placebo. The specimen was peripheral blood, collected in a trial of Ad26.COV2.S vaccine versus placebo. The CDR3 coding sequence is TGTGCCAGCAACGGCCGGGGGACTTTGACCTACGAGCAGTACTTC. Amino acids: CASNGRGTLTYEQYF.